This entry concerns a single T cell receptor (beta chain). Its antigen is unknown. The assay was immunoSEQ multiplex PCR, and TCRdb's table has in-frame clones only and misses some. In the table there are 73,000 or so clones, roughly 83% of which are singletons. The ends were cut back, 5 bases at V and 5 bases at J, with 12 bases in the middle. The CDR3 contains 13 residues. The germline V gene has CDR1 LGHNA and CDR2 YSLEER. The data are from a study of a mutant IDH1 vaccine in newly diagnosed glioma. Study-wide context: In some groups vaccination began 4-6 weeks post-radiotherapy; others received it with temozolomide. Most patients had radiochemotherapy with temozolomide before enrollment; others had one alone. The study's findings and limits: Variations in leading peripheral T cell clonotypes appeared to have no connection with pseudoprogression.

Time point given: week 35, safety follow-up. Vaccinated patients received 300 ug of mutant IDH1 20-mer peptide per dose, with topical imiquimod. New WHO grade 3 or 4 astrocytomas that were IDH1-mutant and ATRX-lost occurred in the donors. The clonotype comes from a man between 18 and 29 years old with glioma. The sequences come from PBMCs, collected from a glioma patient whose treatment included an IDH1 peptide vaccine. The chain carries TRBV4-3 and TRBJ1-2; a weak D match, TRBD1 (5 bases). CDR3 protein: CASSNARGYGYTF. CDR3 nucleotide sequence: TGCGCCAGCAGCAATGCACGGGGGTATGGCTACACCTTC.